This T cell receptor beta chain was obtained from a study of blood T cell repertoires in COVID-19. Study-wide background: Material from acute and convalescent COVID-19 was sourced from the United States, Italy and Spain. Sources were T cells, B-cell-depleted T cells, or PBMCs; the material itself was cDNA or gDNA.

The CDR3 consists of 11 residues. Germline V gives CDR1 SGHDT, CDR2 YYEEEE. Deletions cut 1 base from V and 7 bases from J, with 5 bases between. This clone was observed a handful of times. Authors' methods: Reference gene primer amplification gave nucleated cell count estimates. The assay was immunoSEQ multiplex PCR, and TCRdb's table has in-frame clones only and misses some. V, J and clone size derive from that table, while D and trimming were established from the DNA sequence. The sample yields 61,000 or so clones, around 80% seen once. The rearrangement uses TRBV5-6 and TRBJ1-1; unclear D gene. The receptor was isolated from a woman aged 65 to 85 with acute or convalescent COVID-19. The sequencing input was peripheral blood. CDR3 DNA: TGTGCCAGCAGCTTGCGCAGTGAAGCTTTCTTT. Its protein product is CASSLRSEAFF.